Listed below are T cell receptor beta chains from one sample, sequenced in a study of cytomegalovirus exposure and HLA in healthy donors. The table came from immunoSEQ multiplex PCR; TCRdb's copy has only in-frame clones and leaves some out. The sample table sets out about 160,000 clones. Material: PBMCs. The receptors originated from a woman aged 60 to 75 in good health and CMV-seronegative. CDR3s include the opening cysteine and the closing phenylalanine or tryptophan. The D gene is left open where the match is weak.

>15|TRBD1|TRBV15|TRBJ2-5
CATSRYGQGRETQYF
TGTGCCACCAGCAGATATGGACAGGGGAGGGAGACCCAGTACTTC
>16|NA|TRBV7-9|TRBJ2-2
CASSLVYSRDTGELFF
TGTGCCAGCAGCTTAGTTTATTCCAGGGACACCGGGGAGCTGTTTTTT
>17|TRBD2|TRBV4-2|TRBJ2-3
CASSQVGEGTSTDTQYF
TGTGCCAGCAGCCAAGTCGGGGAGGGGACTAGCACAGATACGCAGTATTTT
>14|NA|TRBV6-1|TRBJ2-7
CASRPTGNSYEQYF
TGTGCCAGCAGGCCCACAGGAAACTCCTACGAGCAGTACTTC
>14|TRBD1|TRBV19|TRBJ1-1
CASSRQGKHTEAFF
TGTGCCAGTAGTCGACAGGGTAAGCACACTGAAGCTTTCTTT
>14|NA|TRBV15|TRBJ2-7
CATSRDPSSYEQYF
TGTGCCACCAGCAGAGATCCTTCTTCCTACGAGCAGTACTTC
>15|TRBD1|TRBV10-3|TRBJ2-1
CAIMVKGQGANEQFF
TGTGCCATCATGGTTAAAGGCCAGGGGGCCAATGAGCAGTTCTTC
>16|NA|TRBV7-2|TRBJ1-3
CASSYGGVFSGNTIYF
TGTGCCAGCAGCTACGGAGGGGTTTTCTCTGGAAACACCATATATTTT
>13|TRBD1|TRBV5-6|TRBJ1-1
CASSLGQGPEAFF
TGTGCCAGCAGCTTAGGACAGGGCCCTGAAGCTTTCTTT
>13|NA|TRBV7-2|TRBJ2-5
CASSLGPEETQYF
TGTGCCAGCAGCTTAGGGCCAGAAGAGACCCAGTACTTC
>14|NA|TRBV5-4|TRBJ2-3
CASSHRQPTDTQYF
TGTGCCAGCAGCCACAGACAGCCCACAGATACGCAGTATTTT
>16|TRBD2|TRBV11-2|TRBJ2-3
CASSHPPGTSQDTQYF
TGTGCCAGCAGCCACCCTCCCGGGACTAGCCAAGATACGCAGTATTTT
>14|NA|TRBV6-5|TRBJ1-5
CASSYLPPGGPQHF
TGTGCCAGCAGTTACTTACCCCCCGGGGGGCCCCAGCATTTT
>12|NA|TRBV5-4|TRBJ1-2
CASSLSGWGYTF
TGTGCCAGCAGCTTATCAGGGTGGGGCTACACCTTC
>15|TRBD2|TRBV5-1|TRBJ2-1
CASSSGAGVANEQFF
TGCGCCAGCAGCTCCGGAGCGGGAGTAGCCAATGAGCAGTTCTTC
>14|TRBD2|TRBV6-5|TRBJ2-7
CASTRGERGGEQYF
TGTGCCAGCACCCGGGGGGAGCGGGGGGGCGAGCAGTACTTC
>13|TRBD1|TRBV19|TRBJ1-4
CASSRDRDKELFF
TGTGCCAGTAGTCGGGACAGGGATAAAGAACTGTTTTTT
>14|TRBD1|TRBV27|TRBJ1-2
CASSSRDRGYGYTF
TGTGCCAGCAGTTCCCGGGACAGGGGATATGGCTACACCTTC
>15|TRBD1|TRBV13|TRBJ1-6
CASSLEGQGASPLHF
TGTGCCAGCAGCTTAGAAGGGCAGGGGGCTTCACCCCTCCACTTT
>14|TRBD1|TRBV5-1|TRBJ1-4
CASSSGQGGEKLFF
TGCGCCAGCAGCTCTGGACAGGGGGGTGAAAAACTGTTTTTT
>17|TRBD2|TRBV9|TRBJ2-7
CASSVGQRGSSSYEQYF
TGTGCCAGCAGCGTAGGTCAGCGGGGGTCGAGCTCCTACGAGCAGTACTTC
>14|NA|TRBV9|TRBJ1-1
CASSVGQVNTEAFF
TGTGCCAGCAGCGTAGGACAGGTGAACACTGAAGCTTTCTTT
>14|TRBD1|TRBV4-1|TRBJ2-7
CASSRGQDAYEQYF
TGCGCCAGCAGCCGGGGACAGGACGCCTACGAGCAGTACTTC
>15|NA|TRBV11-2|TRBJ2-7
CASSPQGRSSYEQYF
TGTGCCAGCAGCCCACAAGGAAGGAGCTCCTACGAGCAGTACTTC
>13|TRBD2|TRBV5-1|TRBJ2-7
CASRRDYTYEQYF
TGCGCCAGCAGGCGGGACTACACCTACGAGCAGTACTTC
>13|NA|TRBV6-1|TRBJ1-2
CASSVANNYGYTF
TGTGCCAGCAGTGTAGCCAATAACTATGGCTACACCTTC
>15|NA|TRBV21-1|TRBJ1-1
CASREGGTEGAEAFF
TGTGCCAGCAGAGAAGGTGGGACAGAAGGGGCTGAAGCTTTCTTT
>13|NA|TRBV4-2|TRBJ2-1
CASSLDSGNEQFF
TGTGCCAGCAGCCTAGACTCAGGCAATGAGCAGTTCTTC
>17|NA|TRBV21-1|TRBJ2-7
CASSKGGRTPGVYEQYF
TGTGCCAGCAGCAAAGGGGGTAGGACACCAGGGGTTTACGAGCAGTACTTC
>13|NA|TRBV7-7|TRBJ2-1
CASSLDRAGEQFF
TGTGCCAGCAGCTTAGACAGGGCTGGGGAGCAGTTCTTC
>16|TRBD1|TRBV11-2|TRBJ1-2
CASSSTPGQDVRGYTF
TGTGCCAGCAGCTCGACGCCGGGACAGGATGTGAGGGGCTACACCTTC
>13|TRBD2|TRBV6-5|TRBJ2-1
CASSYSTGGEQFF
TGTGCCAGCAGTTACTCGACGGGAGGTGAGCAGTTCTTC
>15|NA|TRBV2|TRBJ2-5
CASSGGGGGEETQYF
TGTGCCAGCAGTGGAGGGGGCGGAGGGGAAGAGACCCAGTACTTC
>16|TRBD2|TRBV18|TRBJ2-3
CASSPRLAGGLDTQYF
TGTGCCAGCTCACCCCGTCTAGCGGGGGGTTTGGATACGCAGTATTTT
>14|NA|TRBV29-1|TRBJ2-1
CSPPGYRSYNEQFF
TGCAGCCCCCCGGGGTACCGCTCCTACAATGAGCAGTTCTTC
>13|NA|TRBV2|TRBJ1-1
CASSEDRNTEAFF
TGTGCCAGCAGTGAAGACAGGAACACTGAAGCTTTCTTT
>11|TRBD1|TRBV2|TRBJ2-7
CASSSTGGRYF
TGTGCCAGCAGTTCGACAGGGGGCCGGTACTTC
>17|TRBD2|TRBV2|TRBJ2-4
CASSNIFRGGGKNIQYF
TGTGCCAGCAGTAACATCTTTCGCGGGGGTGGGAAAAACATTCAGTACTTC
>12|NA|TRBV7-2|TRBJ2-7
CASSSSYYEQYF
TGTGCCAGCAGCTCCAGTTACTACGAGCAGTACTTC
>12|NA|TRBV27|TRBJ2-7
CASSLTAGEQYF
TGTGCCAGCAGTTTGACAGCAGGCGAGCAGTACTTC